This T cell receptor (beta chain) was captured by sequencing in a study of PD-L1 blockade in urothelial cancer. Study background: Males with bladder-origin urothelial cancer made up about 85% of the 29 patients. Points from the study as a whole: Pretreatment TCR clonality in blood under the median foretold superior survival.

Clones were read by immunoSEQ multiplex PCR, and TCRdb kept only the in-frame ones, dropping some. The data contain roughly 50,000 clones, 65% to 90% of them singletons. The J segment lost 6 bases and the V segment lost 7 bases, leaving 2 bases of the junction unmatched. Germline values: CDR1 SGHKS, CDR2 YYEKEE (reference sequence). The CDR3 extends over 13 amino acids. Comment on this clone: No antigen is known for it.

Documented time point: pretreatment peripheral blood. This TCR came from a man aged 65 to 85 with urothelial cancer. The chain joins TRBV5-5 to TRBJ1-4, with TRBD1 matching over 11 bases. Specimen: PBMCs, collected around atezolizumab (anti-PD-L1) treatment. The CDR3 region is CASGQGADEKLFF. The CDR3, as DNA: TGTGCCAGCGGACAGGGGGCAGATGAAAAACTGTTTTTT.